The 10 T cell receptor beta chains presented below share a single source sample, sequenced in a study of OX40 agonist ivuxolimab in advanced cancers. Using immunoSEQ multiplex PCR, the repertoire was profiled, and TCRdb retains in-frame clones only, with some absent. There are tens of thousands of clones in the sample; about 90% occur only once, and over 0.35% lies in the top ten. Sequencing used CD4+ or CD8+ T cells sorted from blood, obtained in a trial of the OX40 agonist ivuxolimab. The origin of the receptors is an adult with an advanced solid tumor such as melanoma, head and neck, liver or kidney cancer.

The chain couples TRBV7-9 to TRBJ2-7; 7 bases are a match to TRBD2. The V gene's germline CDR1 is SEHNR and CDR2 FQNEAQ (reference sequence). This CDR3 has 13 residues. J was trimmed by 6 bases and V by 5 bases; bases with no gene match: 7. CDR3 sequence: CASSILLASEQYF. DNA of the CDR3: TGTGCCAGCAGCATACTACTAGCGAGCGAGCAGTACTTC.

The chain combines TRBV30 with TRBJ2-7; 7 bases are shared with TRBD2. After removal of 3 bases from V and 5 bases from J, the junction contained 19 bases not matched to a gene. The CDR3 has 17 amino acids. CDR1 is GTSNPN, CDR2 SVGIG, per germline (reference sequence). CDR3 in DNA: TGTGCCTGGAGCACCCCATATGGGGCGGGAGCAACCCACGAGCAGTACTTC. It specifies CAWSTPYGAGATHEQYF.

The CDR3 spells CASSLPFYEQYF. CDR3 coding DNA: TGTGCCAGCAGCCTGCCTTTCTACGAGCAGTACTTC. The V call is TRBV7-8, the J call TRBJ2-7; unclear D gene. The CDR3 contains 12 residues. Trimming pared 5 bases from V and 3 bases from J, leaving 8 bases between. The germline CDR1 and CDR2 sequences are SGHVS and FQNEAQ.

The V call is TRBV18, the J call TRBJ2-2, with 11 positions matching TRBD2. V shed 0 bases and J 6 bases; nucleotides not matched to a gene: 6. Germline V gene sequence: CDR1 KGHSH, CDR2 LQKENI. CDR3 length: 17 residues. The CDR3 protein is CASSPPALAGEAGELFF. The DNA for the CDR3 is TGTGCCAGCTCACCACCGGCACTAGCGGGAGAGGCCGGGGAGCTGTTTTTT.

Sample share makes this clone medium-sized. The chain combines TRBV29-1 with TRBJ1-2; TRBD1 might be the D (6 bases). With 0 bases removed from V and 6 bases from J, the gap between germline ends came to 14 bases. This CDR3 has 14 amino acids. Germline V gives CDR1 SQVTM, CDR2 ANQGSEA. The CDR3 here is CSVEDPPGDHGYTF. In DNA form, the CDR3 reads TGCAGCGTTGAAGACCCTCCAGGGGACCATGGCTACACCTTC.

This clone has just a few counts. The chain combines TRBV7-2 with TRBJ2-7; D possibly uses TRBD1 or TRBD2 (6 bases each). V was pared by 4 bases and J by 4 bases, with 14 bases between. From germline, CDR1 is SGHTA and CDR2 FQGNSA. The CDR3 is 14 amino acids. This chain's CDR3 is CASSSDYRAYEQYF. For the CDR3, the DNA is TGTGCCAGCAGCTCGGACTACAGGGCTTACGAGCAGTACTTC.

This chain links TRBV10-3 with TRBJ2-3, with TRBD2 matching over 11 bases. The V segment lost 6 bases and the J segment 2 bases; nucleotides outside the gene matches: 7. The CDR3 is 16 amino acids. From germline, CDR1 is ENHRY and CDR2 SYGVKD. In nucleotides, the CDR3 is TGTGCCATCAGCCTTGGGACTAGCGGAACCACAGATACGCAGTATTTT. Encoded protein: CAISLGTSGTTDTQYF.

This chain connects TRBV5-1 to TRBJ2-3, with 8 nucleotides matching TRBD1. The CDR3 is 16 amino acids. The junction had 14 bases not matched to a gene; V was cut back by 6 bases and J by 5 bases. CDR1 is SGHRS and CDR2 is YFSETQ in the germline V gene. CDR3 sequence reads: CASTLGSGGAVDTQYF. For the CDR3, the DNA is TGCGCCAGCACTCTGGGGTCAGGGGGCGCGGTAGATACGCAGTATTTT.

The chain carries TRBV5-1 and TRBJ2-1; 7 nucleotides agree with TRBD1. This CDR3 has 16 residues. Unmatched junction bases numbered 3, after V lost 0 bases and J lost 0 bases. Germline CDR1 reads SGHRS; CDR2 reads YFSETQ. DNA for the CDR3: TGCGCCAGCAGCTTGGGGCGGACAGGCTCCTACAATGAGCAGTTCTTC. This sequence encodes CASSLGRTGSYNEQFF.

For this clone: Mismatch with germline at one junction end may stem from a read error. CDR3 DNA sequence: TGTGCCACCAGTAAAGGGCCTACTTATCAGCCCCAGCATTTT. Its protein is CATSKGPTYQPQHF. The chain recombines TRBV6-1 with TRBJ1-5; D unresolved. The CDR3 extends over 14 amino acids. Germline V CDR1 and CDR2: MNHNS, SASEGT.